This paragraph reports one T cell receptor beta chain. The antigen is not known. Donation came from healthy HIV-negative adults that had no recent acute infections or vaccinations. The CDR3 consists of 18 residues. The trim removed 8 bases at V and 1 base at J, leaving 17 bases unmatched. This sample was taken from a study of shared clonotypes between healthy human individuals. The study's findings and limits: Enrolling few donors narrowed the genetic and exposure-history diversity that was represented. Across a few donors, naive CD4 shared roughly 5.1%, naive CD8 more than 3%, memory CD4 roughly 2.2%, memory CD8 about 0.4%.

It was 150 to 200 ng DNA, about 30,000 T cell genomes, that sorted-subset replicate PCRs used. Only in-frame clones appear in the TCRdb table, and some are missing; sequencing was by immunoSEQ multiplex PCR. The data show approximately 640,000 clones, about 90% seen once. Material for sequencing was memory CD8+ T cells from PBMCs. The subset is: CD45RO+ cells pooled with CCR7-negative TemRA cells. The source is a young man in good health. Some clones in this sample may be carry-over from other donors' samples. The chain carries TRBV6-7 and TRBJ2-4; 7 bases agree with TRBD2. TRBV6-7 is recorded as an ORF, its role being uncertain. CDR3 amino acids: CASQAARTRGEAKNIQYF. Here the CDR3 DNA reads TGTGCCAGCCAGGCCGCGCGGACCCGGGGGGAGGCCAAAAACATTCAGTACTTC.